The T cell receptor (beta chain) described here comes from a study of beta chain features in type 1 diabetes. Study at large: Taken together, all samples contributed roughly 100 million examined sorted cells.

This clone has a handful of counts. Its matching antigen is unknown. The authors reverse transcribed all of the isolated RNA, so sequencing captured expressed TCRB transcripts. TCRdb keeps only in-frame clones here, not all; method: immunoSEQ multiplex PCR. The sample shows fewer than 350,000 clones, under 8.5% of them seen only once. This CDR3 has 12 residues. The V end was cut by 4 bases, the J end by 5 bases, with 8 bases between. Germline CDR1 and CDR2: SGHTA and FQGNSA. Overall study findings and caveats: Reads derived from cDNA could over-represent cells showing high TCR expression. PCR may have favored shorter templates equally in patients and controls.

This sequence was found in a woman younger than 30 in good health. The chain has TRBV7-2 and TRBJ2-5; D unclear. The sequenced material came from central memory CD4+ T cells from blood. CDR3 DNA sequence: TGTGCCAGCAGCTCGTCTTATGAGACCCAGTACTTC. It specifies CASSSSYETQYF.